The 32 T cell receptor beta chains presented below share a single source sample, sequenced in a study of blood T cell repertoires in COVID-19 (dated by TCRdb to about 2020). The library was prepared using the immunoSEQ multiplex PCR assay. Imported from immuneACCESS, the table was reduced by TCRdb to in-frame sequences with V and J called. These copies leave out some clones; in studies compared against another copy, an unresolved V gene accounts for under half, and the cause of the remainder is not known. This sample is represented by 90,000 to 120,000 clones; approximately 70% of them were singletons. Jointly, the top ten make up 5% to 6.5% of the sample. The material sequenced was peripheral blood. These receptors came from a man aged 80 or over with acute or convalescent COVID-19.

The genes are TRBV29-1 and TRBJ2-7; TRBD1 matches at 10 bases. CDR3 length: 14 residues. Germline lookup yields CDR1 SQVTM and CDR2 ANQGSEA. V was clipped by 4 bases and J by 7 bases; unmatched bases: 10. The CDR3 spells CSVGPGQGLGEQYF. The CDR3 region has the DNA TGCAGCGTTGGGCCGGGACAGGGGCTGGGGGAGCAGTACTTC.

V usage is TRBV5-6 and J usage is TRBJ2-6; D is undetermined. Trimming pared 1 base from V and 0 bases from J, leaving 8 bases between. The CDR3 consists of 16 residues. Germline CDR1 reads SGHDT; CDR2 reads YYEEEE. The CDR3 loop reads CASSLRLVSGANVLTF. The DNA of the CDR3 is TGTGCCAGCAGCTTGAGGCTAGTCTCTGGGGCCAACGTCCTGACTTTC.

The chain combines TRBV6-6 with TRBJ2-1; 7 bases agree with TRBD2. Losses at the gene ends were 5 bases for V and 9 bases for J; bases not matched to a gene: 4. This CDR3 has 12 residues. From germline, CDR1 is MNHNY and CDR2 SVGAGI (reference sequence). This CDR3 reads CASSLLAAEQFF. The CDR3 DNA reads as TGTGCCAGCAGTCTTCTAGCGGCTGAGCAGTTCTTC.

This clone was observed a single time. The CDR3, as DNA: TGCAGTGCTAGTATTAGAATTGATTCACCCCTCCACTTT. This sequence encodes CSASIRIDSPLHF. The chain joins TRBV20-1 to TRBJ1-6; D is unclear. This CDR3 contains 13 residues. The V gene's germline CDR1 is DFQATT and CDR2 SNEGSKA (reference sequence). V was clipped by 3 bases and J by 8 bases, with 11 bases between them.

This rearrangement joins TRBV19 to TRBJ2-5; 7 nucleotides match TRBD1. Germline lookup yields CDR1 LNHDA and CDR2 SQIVND (reference sequence). The CDR3 contains 13 residues. J lost 6 bases, V lost 1 base, and 2 bases had no gene match. The DNA of the CDR3 is TGTGCCAGTAGTATAGTAGGGGGCCAGACCCAGTACTTC. Translated: CASSIVGGQTQYF.

This clone was recorded a few times. V and J are TRBV24-1 and TRBJ1-1; D gene uncertain. V was trimmed by 8 bases and J by 1 base, leaving 7 bases between them. This CDR3 contains 12 residues. Germline lookup yields CDR1 KGHDR and CDR2 SFDVKD. The CDR3 DNA is TGTGCCACCATGGGCGCGAACACTGAAGCTTTCTTT. Amino acids: CATMGANTEAFF.

This chain links TRBV29-1 with TRBJ2-7; 7 bases match TRBD2. Germline lookup yields CDR1 SQVTM and CDR2 ANQGSEA. This CDR3 is 15 amino acids long. V shed 3 bases, J shed 2 bases, and the junction held 10 bases outside the gene matches. CDR3 protein: CSVEGSGGRAYEQYF. CDR3 DNA sequence: TGCAGCGTTGAGGGTTCCGGGGGGAGAGCCTACGAGCAGTACTTC.

Only a few counts were recorded for this clone. The chain joins TRBV6-5 to TRBJ2-2, with 10 bases fitting TRBD2. Germline V CDR1 and CDR2: MNHEY, SVGAGI. V shed 4 bases and J 7 bases; nucleotides not matched to a gene: 9. The CDR3 loop spans 16 amino acids. The CDR3 loop is CASSSGASGSLGELFF. The CDR3 DNA reads as TGTGCCAGCAGTTCCGGGGCTAGCGGGAGTCTCGGGGAGCTGTTTTTT.

The chain uses TRBV11-2 and TRBJ1-4, with 9 bases matching TRBD1. The CDR3 extends over 15 amino acids. Germline V gives CDR1 SGHAT, CDR2 FQNNGV. The ends lost 5 bases at V and 7 bases at J; junction bases unmatched: 8. The CDR3 DNA reads TGTGCCAGCAGCAAAGAGACAGGGGGAAGTGAAAAACTGTTTTTT. Amino acid sequence: CASSKETGGSEKLFF.

The chain has TRBV6-8 and TRBJ2-7, with TRBD2 matching 8 bases. This CDR3 has 18 residues. Germline assignment: CDR1 MNHGY and CDR2 SAAAGT. In DNA, the CDR3 is TGTCCCACCCGCCCACAACCCGGGGGGGCGGGACTAGAAAACCGGCAGTACTTC. Amino acids: CPTRPQPGGAGLENRQYF.

The CDR3 DNA sequence: TGTGCCAGCAGCCCGGGACAGGGGGCGGGTGGCTACACCTTC. This sequence encodes CASSPGQGAGGYTF. The rearrangement joins TRBV11-2 to TRBJ1-2; TRBD1 agrees at 12 bases. The germline CDR1 and CDR2 sequences are SGHAT and FQNNGV. V lost 5 bases and J lost 7; bases outside the gene matches: 5. There are 14 residues in the CDR3. Variable domain in full (rest from reference TRBV11-2 and TRBJ1-2): EAGVAQSPRYKIIEKRQSVAFWCNPISGHATLYWYQQILGQGPKLLIQFQNNGVVDDSQLPKDRFSAERLKGVDSTLKIQPAKLEDSAVYLCASSPGQGAGGYTFGSGTRLTVV.

In its sample, this clone was seen a few times. The chain has TRBV18 and TRBJ2-1; the D gene is possibly TRBD2 (6 bases). This CDR3 has 13 amino acids. Between the trimmed V and J ends, which lost 3 bases and 5 bases, there was a span of 8 bases. CDR1 is KGHSH, CDR2 LQKENI, per germline. CDR3 region: CASSPGLDNEQFF. The DNA of the CDR3 is TGTGCCAGCTCACCGGGACTTGACAATGAGCAGTTCTTC.

This clone occurred once. J is TRBJ1-2 and V is TRBV18; D remains ambiguous. V lost 1 base and J 4 bases, leaving 13 bases between the germline ends. Per germline, CDR1 KGHSH and CDR2 LQKENI. The CDR3 spans 15 residues. The CDR3: CASSPRPVSGYGYTF. The CDR3, as DNA: TGTGCCAGCTCACCACGGCCGGTTTCGGGCTATGGCTACACCTTC. The complete variable domain, with remaining parts taken from reference TRBV18 and TRBJ1-2, reads NAGVMQNPRHLVRRRGQEARLRCSPMKGHSHVYWYRQLPEEGLKFMVYLQKENIIDESGMPKERFSAEFPKEGPSILRIQQVVRGDSAAYFCASSPRPVSGYGYTFGSGTRLTVV.

This clone was picked up many times. This chain joins TRBV20-1 and TRBJ2-7; 10 bases fit TRBD2. Germline V CDR1 and CDR2: DFQATT, SNEGSKA (reference sequence). There are 14 residues in the CDR3. Losses at the gene ends were 6 bases for V and 5 bases for J; bases not matched to a gene: 10. CDR3 DNA: TGCAGTGCCAGTGGGCTAGCGGGAGATAACGAGCAGTACTTC. Protein sequence: CSASGLAGDNEQYF.

The chain uses TRBV18 and TRBJ1-5, with a possible D match to TRBD1 (5 bases). Trimming removed 4 bases at V and 3 bases at J, with 13 bases between. Germline V gene sequence: CDR1 KGHSH, CDR2 LQKENI. The CDR3 extends over 15 amino acids. Here the CDR3 reads CASSRDSISNQPQHF. Written as DNA, the CDR3 is TGTGCCAGCTCACGGGACTCCATCTCCAATCAGCCCCAGCATTTT.

This sequence joins TRBV24-1 and TRBJ2-3; TRBD2 aligns across 7 bases. Looked up from germline, CDR1 is KGHDR and CDR2 is SFDVKD. The V segment lost 3 bases and the J segment 0 bases; nucleotides outside the gene matches: 11. The CDR3 has 18 residues. CDR3 in DNA: TGTGCCACCAGTGATGAGGCTAGCGGTATCCCTAGCACAGATACGCAGTATTTT. Its translation: CATSDEASGIPSTDTQYF.

There are a few counts of this clone. The genes are TRBV19 and TRBJ2-5; D is unresolved. The V end was cut by 3 bases, the J end by 7 bases, with 12 bases between. CDR1 is LNHDA and CDR2 is SQIVND in the germline V gene (reference sequence). The CDR3 extends over 13 amino acids. The CDR3 reads CASSMPGHGTQYF. CDR3 DNA sequence: TGTGCCAGTAGTATGCCAGGCCATGGGACCCAGTACTTC.

Note on this clone: The same CDR3 arises from other DNA sequences in this sample as well. CDR3 in DNA: TGTGCCTGGAGTGCCGGGGGAGCCTACGAGCAGTACTTC. Amino acids: CAWSAGGAYEQYF. V usage is TRBV30 and J usage is TRBJ2-7, with a weak D call TRBD2 (6 bases). Germline loops: CDR1 GTSNPN, CDR2 SVGIG (reference sequence). V was shortened by 1 base and J by 2 bases, with 9 bases between the two germline ends. The CDR3 contains 13 residues.

This clone was detected only a few times. The chain is built from TRBV7-2 and TRBJ1-2; possible D gene TRBD1, 6 bases. V lost 5 bases, J lost 3 bases, and 13 bases lay in between. This CDR3 spans 14 amino acids. Germline V gene sequence: CDR1 SGHTA, CDR2 FQGNSA. In nucleotides, the CDR3 is TGTGCCAGCAGCCCTCAGGGGATGGACTATGGCTACACCTTC. Protein product: CASSPQGMDYGYTF.

This clone was recorded a few times. The chain joins TRBV11-1 to TRBJ1-1, with a tentative D call TRBD1 (6 bases). Germline V gene data show CDR1 as SGHAT and CDR2 as FQDESV (reference sequence). Trimming took 3 bases from V and 4 from J, leaving 15 bases between them. This CDR3 is 15 amino acids long. The CDR3 loop reads CASSFSAGVGTEAFF. The CDR3 bases are TGTGCCAGCAGCTTCTCCGCAGGGGTCGGCACTGAAGCTTTCTTT.

The chain employs TRBV18 and TRBJ2-7, with 9 nucleotides matching TRBD2. Germline V gene data show CDR1 as KGHSH and CDR2 as LQKENI. The trim removed 6 bases at V and 3 bases at J, leaving 9 bases unmatched. There are 15 residues in the CDR3. This CDR3 reads CASSPPGTSYYEQYF. CDR3 coding DNA: TGTGCCAGCTCCCCCCCCGGGACTAGCTACTACGAGCAGTACTTC. Full variable domain (remainder filled in from reference TRBV18 and TRBJ2-7): NAGVMQNPRHLVRRRGQEARLRCSPMKGHSHVYWYRQLPEEGLKFMVYLQKENIIDESGMPKERFSAEFPKEGPSILRIQQVVRGDSAAYFCASSPPGTSYYEQYFGPGTRLTVT.

This clone has a handful of counts. The chain combines TRBV27 with TRBJ1-1; 7 bases line up with TRBD1. Trimming removed 5 bases from V and 3 bases from J; junction bases left unmatched: 9. This CDR3 contains 15 residues. CDR1 is MNHEY and CDR2 is SMNVEV in the germline V gene (reference sequence). CDR3 sequence (DNA): TGTGCCAGCAGTCTGGGACAGAGAAGGGACACTGAAGCTTTCTTT. This gives the protein CASSLGQRRDTEAFF.

The genes are TRBV5-1 and TRBJ2-1; 9 nucleotides line up with TRBD2. Germline assignment: CDR1 SGHRS and CDR2 YFSETQ. The CDR3 covers 18 residues. Germline trimming cut 1 base from V and 2 bases from J; bases unmatched to any gene: 10. The DNA for the CDR3 is TGCGCCAGCAGCTTGCCACCGGTGACTAGCGGACCCTACAATGAGCAGTTCTTC. Protein sequence: CASSLPPVTSGPYNEQFF. Together with reference TRBV5-1 and TRBJ2-1, the CDR3 gives the full variable domain: KAGVTQTPRYLIKTRGQQVTLSCSPISGHRSVSWYQQTPGQGLQFLFEYFSETQRNKGNFPGRFSGRQFSNSRSEMNVSTLELGDSALYLCASSLPPVTSGPYNEQFFGPGTRLTVL.

CDR3 sequence (DNA): TGTGCCAGCAGCCTCACGGGAGGTAGCGGGGGTAGGGAGCAGTTCTTC. Its translation: CASSLTGGSGGREQFF. The chain uses TRBV7-2 and TRBJ2-1; TRBD2 aligns across 9 bases. V was clipped by 5 bases and J by 10 bases; unmatched bases: 15. CDR3 length: 16 residues. Germline V CDR1 and CDR2: SGHTA, FQGNSA.

The V and J genes are TRBV19 and TRBJ2-5; tentatively, D is TRBD2 (5 bases). CDR1 and CDR2 (germline): LNHDA, SQIVND (reference sequence). With 1 base removed from V and 2 bases from J, the gap between germline ends came to 5 bases. The length of the CDR3 is 13 residues. CDR3 in DNA: TGTGCCAGTAGTATAGCGGGACAAGAGACCCAGTACTTC. It specifies CASSIAGQETQYF.

The chain uses TRBV2 and TRBJ2-1, with 14 bases fitting TRBD2. This CDR3 has 15 amino acids. The germline CDR1 and CDR2 sequences are SNHLY and FYNNEI. Losses at the gene ends were 5 bases for V and 9 bases for J; bases not matched to a gene: 6. The CDR3, as DNA: TGTGCCAGCAGTAAAGGACTAGCGGGAGGAGGTGAGCAGTTCTTC. Amino acid sequence: CASSKGLAGGGEQFF. The complete variable domain, with remaining parts taken from reference TRBV2 and TRBJ2-1, reads EPEVTQTPSHQVTQMGQEVILRCVPISNHLYFYWYRQILGQKVEFLVSFYNNEISEKSEIFDDQFSVERPDGSNFTLKIRSTKLEDSAMYFCASSKGLAGGGEQFFGPGTRLTVL.

The CDR3 region is CASSQDWGDGYTF. The DNA for the CDR3 is TGCGCCAGCAGCCAAGACTGGGGAGATGGCTACACCTTC. V and J are TRBV4-1 and TRBJ1-2, with no clear D. This CDR3 spans 13 amino acids. CDR1 MGHRA and CDR2 YSYEKL come from the germline V gene. Between the trimmed V and J ends, which lost 0 bases and 6 bases, there was a span of 8 bases.

In this sample, this clone turned up a few times. The J gene is TRBJ1-2, the V gene TRBV12-5; D is unresolved. The CDR3 extends over 15 amino acids. In germline, CDR1 is LGHNT, CDR2 FRNRAP. V lost 1 base and J lost 2, with 11 bases in between. Written as DNA, the CDR3 is TGTGCTAGTGGTTTGGGGCGGGCAGCCAACTATGGCTACACCTTC. It translates to CASGLGRAANYGYTF.

This chain uses TRBV5-4 with TRBJ2-7; 10 bases fit TRBD2. The CDR3 has 15 amino acids. Germline CDR1 is SGHNT and CDR2 is YYREEE (reference sequence). Losses at the gene ends were 3 bases for V and 7 bases for J; bases not matched to a gene: 10. CDR3 sequence: CASSSAGTSAVEQYF. CDR3 nucleotides: TGTGCCAGCAGCTCAGCCGGGACTAGCGCTGTTGAGCAGTACTTC. Variable domain in full (rest from reference TRBV5-4 and TRBJ2-7): ETGVTQSPTHLIKTRGQQVTLRCSSQSGHNTVSWYQQALGQGPQFIFQYYREEENGRGNFPPRFSGLQFPNYSSELNVNALELDDSALYLCASSSAGTSAVEQYFGPGTRLTVT.

This chain joins TRBV6-4 and TRBJ2-6; maybe TRBD1 (6 bases). Germline V gives CDR1 MRHNA, CDR2 SNTAGT. The CDR3 has 13 amino acids. Trimming stripped 6 bases from V and 8 bases from J, with 11 bases between. The CDR3 sequence is CASRPTGSNVLTF. The CDR3 nucleotides read TGTGCCAGCAGACCGACAGGATCCAACGTCCTGACTTTC.

This chain connects TRBV4-3 to TRBJ2-1, with unresolved D. The CDR3 is 15 residues long. The V end lost 0 bases, the J end lost 3 bases, and 9 bases lay between the germline ends. The germline V gene has CDR1 LGHNA and CDR2 YSLEER. CDR3 amino acids: CASSQEAEIYNEQFF. The CDR3 bases are TGCGCCAGCAGCCAAGAGGCGGAGATCTACAATGAGCAGTTCTTC.

The CDR3: CASSGQGYEQFF. The CDR3 nucleotides read TGTGCCAGCAGCGGACAGGGTTATGAGCAGTTCTTC. The chain joins TRBV9 to TRBJ2-1; 7 bases are shared with TRBD1. CDR1 is SGDLS and CDR2 is YYNGEE in the germline V gene. CDR3 length: 12 amino acids. With V trimmed by 3 bases and J by 8 bases, 2 bases remained unmatched.